What follows are 2 T cell receptor beta chains derived from one specimen sequenced in a study of blood T cells in healthy people across ages. A second PCR of roughly 7 to 11 cycles used a sample-barcoded 5' primer and a J-beta primer mix. TCRdb ran MiXCR on the 5' RACE reads and lists one entry per CDR3 protein. Of roughly 2 million distinct CDR3 sequences listed, just under 50% were seen once; the top ten hold less than 2.5%. The sample consisted of blood. These receptors originate from a woman aged 40 to 55 in good health.

V gene TRBV14 combines with J gene TRBJ2-5; D ambiguous. Germline CDR1 and CDR2: SGHDN and FVKESK. V lost 4 bases, J lost 11 bases, and 14 bases lay in between. The CDR3 runs 12 residues. CDR3: CASSPYSNEQYF. The CDR3, as DNA: TGTGCCAGCAGCCCCTACAGCAATGAGCAGTACTTC.

J is TRBJ2-1 and V is TRBV7-2; 9 bases map to TRBD1. This CDR3 region has 19 residues. Germline values: CDR1 SGHTA, CDR2 FQGNSA. J gave up 7 bases and V 1 base, and 17 bases lay outside the gene matches. The CDR3 DNA reads TGTGCCAGCAGCTTAGTATGGGGACAGGGTCTGAAGAGGGGGAATGAGCAGTTCTTC. Protein sequence: CASSLVWGQGLKRGNEQFF.